This TCR beta chain was identified during a study of Ad26.COV2.S vaccination and SARS-CoV-2 variants. Regarding the study as a whole: Analyses of TCR breadth and depth may have underestimated total T cell responses.

Some clones are missing from TCRdb's copy, which holds only in-frame ones; the method was immunoSEQ multiplex PCR. The data show a few hundred thousand clones, with about 89% seen just once and 1.5% to 2% held by the top ten. Documented treatment: 15 to 20 received Ad26.COV2.S at low or high dose, single or two shots; roughly 5 received placebo; per-sample allocation not given. Sampling happened 63 days after the first vaccine or placebo injection. In its sample, this clone was seen once. Its specificity is not known. The source is a person aged 18 to 59 who received the Ad26.COV2.S COVID-19 vaccine or a placebo. Sequencing was performed on peripheral blood, taken in a trial of Ad26.COV2.S vaccine versus placebo.

The CDR3 protein is CASSIGYSPLHF. In DNA form, the CDR3 reads TGTGCCAGTAGTATTGGATATTCACCCCTCCACTTT. The chain couples TRBV19 to TRBJ1-6; D ambiguous. The CDR3 length is 12 residues. V was trimmed by 3 bases and J by 8 bases, leaving 5 bases between them. Germline CDR1 and CDR2: LNHDA and SQIVND (reference sequence).